The 8 T cell receptor beta chains given below trace back to one sample, sequenced in a study of tumor and adjacent non-tumor tissue in lung cancer. RNA was extracted from bulk tissue without any cell sorting. The normal lung tissue was taken more than 3 cm from the tumor edge. TCRbeta libraries were built with three rounds of nested PCR, modified from ARM-PCR. In TCRdb, the multiplex PCR reads were re-called with MiXCR into one record per CDR3 protein. The sample carries some 70,000 distinct CDR3 sequences, roughly 75% recorded once. Sequencing was performed on distant non-tumor lung tissue. Receptors originate from a woman aged 50 to 60 with non-small cell lung cancer.

Points on this clonotype: The conserved phenylalanine or tryptophan normally closing the CDR3 is absent here, so this likely arose from a read error. This chain connects TRBV11-2 to TRBJ2-2, with a tentative D call TRBD2 (5 bases). The germline V gene encodes CDR1 SGHAT and CDR2 FQNNGV. The CDR3 consists of 17 residues. Written as DNA, the CDR3 is TGTGTCAGCGGCAGGTCACTAAGTCGGGGAAACACCGGGGAGCTGTTTCTT. The encoded protein is CVSGRSLSRGNTGELFL.

The J gene is TRBJ1-1, the V gene TRBV29-1; 11 bases are a match to TRBD1. This CDR3 contains 15 residues. Germline CDR1 reads SQVTM; CDR2 reads ANQGSEA. CDR3 nucleotide sequence: TGCACCACCAAGGGGACAGGGGGTCTAAACACTGAAGCTTTCTTT. This translates into CTTKGTGGLNTEAFF.

As regards this clonotype: A much larger clonotype is one base distant, so this may be a read error. The rearrangement links TRBV4-1 to TRBJ2-1; D is ambiguous. Germline loops: CDR1 MGHRA, CDR2 YSYEKL. V was pared by 1 base and J by 0 bases, with 10 bases between. The length of the CDR3 is 16 residues. The chain's CDR3 is CASSQVFRLSYNEQFF. The CDR3 DNA sequence: TGCGCCAGCAGCCAAGTCTTCCGCCTCTCCTACAATGAGCAGTTCTTC.

In DNA form, the CDR3 reads TGCAGCGTTGCGGTCAATAGATGGAGGGTTGCGGAGACCCAGTACTTC. Translating it yields CSVAVNRWRVAETQYF. The V and J genes are TRBV29-1 and TRBJ2-5, with a weak D call TRBD2 (6 bases). Looked up from germline, CDR1 is SQVTM and CDR2 is ANQGSEA. V shed 4 bases and J shed 5 bases, with 23 bases lying between them. This CDR3 has 16 residues.

As regards this clonotype: This may be a read error: a much more frequent sequence differs by one nucleotide. The chain couples TRBV12-3 or TRBV12-4 to TRBJ2-2; 7 nucleotides align to TRBD2. This CDR3 is built from 15 residues. J was trimmed by 1 base and V by 2 bases; bases with no gene match: 1. This CDR3 reads CASSLSGGNTGELFF. The CDR3 DNA sequence: TGTGCCAGCAGTTTATCGGGAGGGAACACCGGGGAGCTGTTTTTT.

This clonotype was seen many times. V usage is TRBV4-3 and J usage is TRBJ2-1, with 11 nucleotides matching TRBD2. CDR1 LGHNA and CDR2 YSLEER come from the germline V gene. The trim removed 0 bases at V and 0 bases at J, leaving 7 bases unmatched. The CDR3 loop spans 19 amino acids. The CDR3 is CASSQEFSGRVSSYNEQFF. The CDR3 region has the DNA TGCGCCAGCAGCCAAGAATTTAGCGGGAGGGTGAGCTCCTACAATGAGCAGTTCTTC.

The chain has TRBV20-1 and TRBJ2-1, with D possibly being TRBD1 or TRBD2 (5 bases each). The CDR3 covers 15 residues. Trimming took 3 bases from V and 0 from J, leaving 12 bases between them. CDR1 is DFQATT and CDR2 is SNEGSKA in the germline V gene (reference sequence). The CDR3 loop is CSASKGSDSYNEQFF. CDR3 DNA sequence: TGCAGTGCTAGTAAGGGGAGTGACTCCTACAATGAGCAGTTCTTC.

This clonotype was seen just once. Relative to the germline gene, one junction end is altered; a read error may explain this. The V call is TRBV4-1, the J call TRBJ1-1, with D maybe TRBD1 (6 bases). The CDR3 length is 16 residues. Germline CDR1 MGHRA, CDR2 YSYEKL. CDR3 nucleotides: TGTGCCAGAAGCCAAGATCATTACAGGGCGAACACTGAAGCTTTCTTT. This sequence encodes CARSQDHYRANTEAFF.